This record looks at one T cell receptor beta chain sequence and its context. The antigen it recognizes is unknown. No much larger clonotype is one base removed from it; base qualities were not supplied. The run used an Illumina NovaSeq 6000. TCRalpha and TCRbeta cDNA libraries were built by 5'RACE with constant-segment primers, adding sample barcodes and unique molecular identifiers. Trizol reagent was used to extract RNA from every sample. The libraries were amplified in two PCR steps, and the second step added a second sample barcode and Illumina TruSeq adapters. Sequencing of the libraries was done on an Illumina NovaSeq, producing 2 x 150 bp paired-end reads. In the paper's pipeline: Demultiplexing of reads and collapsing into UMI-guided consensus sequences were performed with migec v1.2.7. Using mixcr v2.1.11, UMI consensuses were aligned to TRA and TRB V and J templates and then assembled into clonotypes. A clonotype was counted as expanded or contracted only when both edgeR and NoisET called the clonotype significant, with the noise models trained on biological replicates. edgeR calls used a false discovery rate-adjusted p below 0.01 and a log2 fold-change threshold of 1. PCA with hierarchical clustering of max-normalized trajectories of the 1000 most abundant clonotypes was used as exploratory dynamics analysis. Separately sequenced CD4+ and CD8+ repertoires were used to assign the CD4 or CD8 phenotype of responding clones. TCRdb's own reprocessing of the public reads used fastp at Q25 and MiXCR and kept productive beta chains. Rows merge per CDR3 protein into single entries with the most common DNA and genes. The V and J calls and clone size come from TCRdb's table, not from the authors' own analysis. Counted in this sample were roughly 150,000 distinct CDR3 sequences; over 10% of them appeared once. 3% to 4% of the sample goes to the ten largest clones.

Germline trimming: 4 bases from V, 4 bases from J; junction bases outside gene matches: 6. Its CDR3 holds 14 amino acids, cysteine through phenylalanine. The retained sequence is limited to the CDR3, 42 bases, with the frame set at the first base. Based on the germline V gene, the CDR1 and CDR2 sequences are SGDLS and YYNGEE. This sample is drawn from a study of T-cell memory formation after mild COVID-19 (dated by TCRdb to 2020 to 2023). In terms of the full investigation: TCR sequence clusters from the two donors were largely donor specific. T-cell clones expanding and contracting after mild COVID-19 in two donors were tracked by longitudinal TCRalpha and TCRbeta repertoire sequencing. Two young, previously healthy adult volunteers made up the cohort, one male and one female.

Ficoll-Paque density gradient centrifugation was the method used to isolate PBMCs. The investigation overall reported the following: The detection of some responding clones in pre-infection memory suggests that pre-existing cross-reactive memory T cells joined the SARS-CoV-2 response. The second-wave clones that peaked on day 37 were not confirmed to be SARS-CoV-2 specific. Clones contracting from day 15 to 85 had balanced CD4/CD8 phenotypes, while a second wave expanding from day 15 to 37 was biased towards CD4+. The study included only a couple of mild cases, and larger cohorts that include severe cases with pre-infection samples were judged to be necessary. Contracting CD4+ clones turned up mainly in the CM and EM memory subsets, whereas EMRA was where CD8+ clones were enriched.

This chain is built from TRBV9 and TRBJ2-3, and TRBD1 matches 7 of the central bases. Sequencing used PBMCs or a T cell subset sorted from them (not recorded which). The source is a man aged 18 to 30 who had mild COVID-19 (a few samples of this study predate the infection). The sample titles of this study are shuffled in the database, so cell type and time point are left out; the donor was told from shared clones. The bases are TGTGCCAGCAGCTTAGGGGGCTGGGCAGATACGCAGTATTTT. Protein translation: CASSLGGWADTQYF.